This T cell receptor (beta chain) was observed in a study of long-term antiretroviral therapy in people with HIV. The overall study: First collections came about a decade before the 2015 immediate-ART recommendation.

Each contributor possessed a minimum of one pre-ART and a minimum of two post-ART PBMC samples. CDR1 and CDR2 (germline): MGHRA, YSYEKL. Trimming cost V 0 bases and J 0 bases, with 15 bases left between them. This CDR3 is built from 17 residues. Survey level was the resolution at which the v3.0 immunoSEQ assay ran. Clones were sequenced by immunoSEQ multiplex PCR, and TCRdb holds only the in-frame ones, with some missing. The sample records roughly 7,100 clones, 79% being singletons. Overall study results and limits: Post-treatment diversity went higher with ART but stayed below transplant donor controls.

Comments on this clone: Its antigen is unidentified.

The source is a man aged 35 to 55 with HIV. The chain joins TRBV4-1 to TRBJ2-7; possibly TRBD2 for D (6 bases). The specimen was unsorted PBMCs, collected 1.1 years after starting antiretroviral therapy. This CDR3 reads CASSQDQTGVFSYEQYF. Here the CDR3 DNA reads TGCGCCAGCAGCCAAGATCAGACGGGGGTTTTCTCCTACGAGCAGTACTTC.